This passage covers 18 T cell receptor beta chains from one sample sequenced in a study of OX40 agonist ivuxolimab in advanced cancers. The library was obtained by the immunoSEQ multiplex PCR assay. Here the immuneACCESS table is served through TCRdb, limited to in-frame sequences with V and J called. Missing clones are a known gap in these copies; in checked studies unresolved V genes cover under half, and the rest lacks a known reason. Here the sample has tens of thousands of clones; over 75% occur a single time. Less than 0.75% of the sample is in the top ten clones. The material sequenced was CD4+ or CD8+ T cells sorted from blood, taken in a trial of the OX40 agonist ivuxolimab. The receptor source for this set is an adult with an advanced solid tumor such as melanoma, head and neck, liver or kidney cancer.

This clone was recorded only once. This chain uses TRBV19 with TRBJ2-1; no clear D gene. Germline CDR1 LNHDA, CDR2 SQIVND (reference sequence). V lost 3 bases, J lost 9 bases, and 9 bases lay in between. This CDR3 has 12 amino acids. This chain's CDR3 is CASSIRMGEQFF. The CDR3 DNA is TGTGCCAGTAGTATCCGTATGGGTGAGCAGTTCTTC.

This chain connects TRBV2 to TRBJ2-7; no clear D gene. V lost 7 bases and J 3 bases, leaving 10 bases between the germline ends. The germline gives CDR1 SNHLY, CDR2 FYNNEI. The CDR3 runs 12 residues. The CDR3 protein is CASNGLGYEQYF. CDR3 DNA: TGTGCCAGCAACGGCCTTGGCTACGAGCAGTACTTC. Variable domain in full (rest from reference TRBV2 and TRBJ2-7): EPEVTQTPSHQVTQMGQEVILRCVPISNHLYFYWYRQILGQKVEFLVSFYNNEISEKSEIFDDQFSVERPDGSNFTLKIRSTKLEDSAMYFCASNGLGYEQYFGPGTRLTVT.

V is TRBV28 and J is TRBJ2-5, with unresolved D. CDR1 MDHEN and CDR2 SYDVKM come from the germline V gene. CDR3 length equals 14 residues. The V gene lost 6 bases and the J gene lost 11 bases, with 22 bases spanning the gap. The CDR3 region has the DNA TGTGCCAGCAGCCCCCTCATAGTGGGGATGGGGCAGTACTTC. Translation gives CASSPLIVGMGQYF. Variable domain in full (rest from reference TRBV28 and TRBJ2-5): DVKVTQSSRYLVKRTGEKVFLECVQDMDHENMFWYRQDPGLGLRLIYFSYDVKMKEKGDIPEGYSVSREKKERFSLILESASTNQTSMYLCASSPLIVGMGQYFGPGTRLLVL.

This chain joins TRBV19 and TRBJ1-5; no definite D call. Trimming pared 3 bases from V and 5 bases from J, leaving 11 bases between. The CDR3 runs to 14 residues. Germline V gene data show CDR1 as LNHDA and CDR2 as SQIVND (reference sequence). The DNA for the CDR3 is TGTGCCAGTAGTATCAAACGTGTTGATCAGCCCCAGCATTTT. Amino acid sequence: CASSIKRVDQPQHF. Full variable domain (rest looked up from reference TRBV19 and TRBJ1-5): DGGITQSPKYLFRKEGQNVTLSCEQNLNHDAMYWYRQDPGQGLRLIYYSQIVNDFQKGDIAEGYSVSREKKESFPLTVTSAQKNPTAFYLCASSIKRVDQPQHFGDGTRLSIL.

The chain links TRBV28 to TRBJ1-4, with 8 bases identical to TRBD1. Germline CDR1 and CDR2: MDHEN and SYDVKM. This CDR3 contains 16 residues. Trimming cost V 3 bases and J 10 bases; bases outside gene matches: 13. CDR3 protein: CASSFISTGAPVKLFF. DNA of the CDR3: TGTGCCAGCAGTTTTATTTCGACAGGGGCGCCTGTAAAACTGTTTTTT.

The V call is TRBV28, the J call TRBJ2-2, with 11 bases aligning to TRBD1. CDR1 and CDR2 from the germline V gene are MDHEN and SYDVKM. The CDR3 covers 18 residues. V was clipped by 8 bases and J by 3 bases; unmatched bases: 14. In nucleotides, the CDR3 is TGTGCCAGCGGGACACCGGGACAGGGGGTCGGGGACACCGGGGAGCTGTTTTTT. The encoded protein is CASGTPGQGVGDTGELFF.

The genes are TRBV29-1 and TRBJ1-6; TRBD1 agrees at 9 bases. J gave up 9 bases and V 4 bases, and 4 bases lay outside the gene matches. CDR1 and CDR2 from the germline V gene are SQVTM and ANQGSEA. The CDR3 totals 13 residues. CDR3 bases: TGCAGCGTTGCCACGGACAGGGGTTCACCCCTCCACTTT. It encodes CSVATDRGSPLHF.

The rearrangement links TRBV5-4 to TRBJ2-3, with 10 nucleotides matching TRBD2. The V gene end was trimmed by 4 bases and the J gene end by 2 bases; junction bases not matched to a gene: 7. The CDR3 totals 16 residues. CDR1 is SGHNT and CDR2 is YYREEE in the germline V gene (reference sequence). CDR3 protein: CASSGSGRFLTDTQYF. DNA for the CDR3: TGTGCCAGCAGCGGTAGCGGGAGGTTCCTCACAGATACGCAGTATTTT.

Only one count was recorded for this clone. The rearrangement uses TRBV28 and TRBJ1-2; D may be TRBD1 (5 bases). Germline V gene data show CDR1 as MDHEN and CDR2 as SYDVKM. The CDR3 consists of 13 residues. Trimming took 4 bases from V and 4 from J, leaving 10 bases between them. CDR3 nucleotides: TGTGCCAGCAGTTGGGGGGGACTCTATGGCTACACCTTC. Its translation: CASSWGGLYGYTF.

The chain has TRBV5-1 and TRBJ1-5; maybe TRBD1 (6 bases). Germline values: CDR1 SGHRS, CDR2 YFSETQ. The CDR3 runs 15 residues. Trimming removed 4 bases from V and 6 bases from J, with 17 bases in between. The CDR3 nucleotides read TGCGCCAGCAGCCCGACGGGGGGCGCGGTTCAGCCCCAGCATTTT. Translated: CASSPTGGAVQPQHF. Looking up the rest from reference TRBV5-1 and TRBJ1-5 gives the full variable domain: KAGVTQTPRYLIKTRGQQVTLSCSPISGHRSVSWYQQTPGQGLQFLFEYFSETQRNKGNFPGRFSGRQFSNSRSEMNVSTLELGDSALYLCASSPTGGAVQPQHFGDGTRLSIL.

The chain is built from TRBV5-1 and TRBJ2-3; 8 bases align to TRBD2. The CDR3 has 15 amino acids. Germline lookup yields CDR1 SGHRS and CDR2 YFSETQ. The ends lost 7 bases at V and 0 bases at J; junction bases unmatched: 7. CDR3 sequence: CASSRSGGSTDTQYF. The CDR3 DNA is TGCGCCAGCTCCAGGAGCGGGGGAAGCACAGATACGCAGTATTTT.

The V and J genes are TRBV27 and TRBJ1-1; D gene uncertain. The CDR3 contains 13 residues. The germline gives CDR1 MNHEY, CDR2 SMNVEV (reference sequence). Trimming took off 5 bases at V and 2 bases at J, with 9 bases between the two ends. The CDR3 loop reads CASSNDGNTEAFF. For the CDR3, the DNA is TGTGCCAGCAGTAACGACGGAAACACTGAAGCTTTCTTT.

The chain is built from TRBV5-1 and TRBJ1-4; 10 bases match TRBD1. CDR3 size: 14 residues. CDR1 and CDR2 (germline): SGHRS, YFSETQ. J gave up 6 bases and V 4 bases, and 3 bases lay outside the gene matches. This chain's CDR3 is CASSLGQGHEKLFF. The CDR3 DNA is TGCGCCAGCAGCCTGGGACAGGGGCATGAAAAACTGTTTTTT.

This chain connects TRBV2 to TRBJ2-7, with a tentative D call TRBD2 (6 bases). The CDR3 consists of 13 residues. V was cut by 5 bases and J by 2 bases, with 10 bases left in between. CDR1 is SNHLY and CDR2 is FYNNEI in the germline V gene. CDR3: CASSLTRTYEQYF. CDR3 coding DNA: TGTGCCAGCAGTTTGACTAGGACCTACGAGCAGTACTTC.

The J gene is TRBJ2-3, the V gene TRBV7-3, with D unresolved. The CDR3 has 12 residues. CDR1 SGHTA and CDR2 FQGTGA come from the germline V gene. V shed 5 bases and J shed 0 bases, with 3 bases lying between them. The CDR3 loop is CASSESTDTQYF. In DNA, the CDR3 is TGTGCCAGCAGCGAAAGCACAGATACGCAGTATTTT. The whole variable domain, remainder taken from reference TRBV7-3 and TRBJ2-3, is GAGVSQTPSNKVTEKGKYVELRCDPISGHTALYWYRQSLGQGPEFLIYFQGTGAADDSGLPNDRFFAVRPEGSVSTLKIQRTERGDSAVYLCASSESTDTQYFGPGTRLTVL.

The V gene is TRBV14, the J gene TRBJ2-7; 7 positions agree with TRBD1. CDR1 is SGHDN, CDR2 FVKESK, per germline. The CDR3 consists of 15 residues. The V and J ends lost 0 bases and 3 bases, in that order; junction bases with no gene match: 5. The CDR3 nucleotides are TGTGCCAGCAGCCAAGATCCCCCAGGGGGCTACGAGCAGTACTTC. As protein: CASSQDPPGGYEQYF. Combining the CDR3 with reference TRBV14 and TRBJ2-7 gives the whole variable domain EAGVTQFPSHSVIEKGQTVTLRCDPISGHDNLYWYRRVMGKEIKFLLHFVKESKQDESGMPNNRFLAERTGGTYSTLKVQPAELEDSGVYFCASSQDPPGGYEQYFGPGTRLTVT.

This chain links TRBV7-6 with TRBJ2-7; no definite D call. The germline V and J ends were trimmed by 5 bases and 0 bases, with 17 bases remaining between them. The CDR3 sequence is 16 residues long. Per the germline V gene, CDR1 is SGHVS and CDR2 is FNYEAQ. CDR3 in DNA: TGTGCCAGCAGCCCCCTTGCCGGGCCAAGCTCCTACGAGCAGTACTTC. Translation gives CASSPLAGPSSYEQYF.

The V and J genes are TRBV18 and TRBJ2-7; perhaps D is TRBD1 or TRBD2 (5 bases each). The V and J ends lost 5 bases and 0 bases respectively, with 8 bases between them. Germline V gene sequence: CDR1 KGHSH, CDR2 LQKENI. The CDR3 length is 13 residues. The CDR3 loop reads CASSEGPSYEQYF. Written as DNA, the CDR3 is TGTGCCAGCTCAGAGGGGCCCTCCTACGAGCAGTACTTC.